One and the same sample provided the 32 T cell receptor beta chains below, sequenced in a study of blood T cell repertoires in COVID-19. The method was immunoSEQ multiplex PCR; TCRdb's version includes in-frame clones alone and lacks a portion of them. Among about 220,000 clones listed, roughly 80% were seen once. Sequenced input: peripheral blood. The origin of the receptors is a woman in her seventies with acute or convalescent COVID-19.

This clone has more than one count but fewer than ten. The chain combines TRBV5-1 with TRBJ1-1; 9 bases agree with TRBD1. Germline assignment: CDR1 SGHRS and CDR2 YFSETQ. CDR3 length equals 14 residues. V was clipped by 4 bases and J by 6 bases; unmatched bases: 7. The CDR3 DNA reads TGCGCCAGCAGCCGGGACAGGGAAGCGTCTGAAGCTTTCTTT. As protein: CASSRDREASEAFF.

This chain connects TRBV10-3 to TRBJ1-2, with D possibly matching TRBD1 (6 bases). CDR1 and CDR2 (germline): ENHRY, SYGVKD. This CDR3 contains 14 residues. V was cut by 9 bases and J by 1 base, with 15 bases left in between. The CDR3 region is CAIGDTTYNYGYTF. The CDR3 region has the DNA TGTGCCATAGGGGACACTACTTATAACTATGGCTACACCTTC.

CDR3 amino acids: CAWRKQIGGYTF. The CDR3 region has the DNA TGTGCCTGGAGGAAACAGATAGGTGGCTACACCTTC. The gene calls are TRBV30 and TRBJ1-2; D unresolved. The CDR3 is made up of 12 amino acids. Germline V gene data show CDR1 as GTSNPN and CDR2 as SVGIG (reference sequence). Trimming took off 3 bases at V and 7 bases at J, with 12 bases between the two ends. Full variable domain (rest looked up from reference TRBV30 and TRBJ1-2): SQTIHQWPATLVQPVGSPLSLECTVEGTSNPNLYWYRQAAGRGLQLLFYSVGIGQISSEVPQNLSASRPQDRQFILSSKKLLLSDSGFYLCAWRKQIGGYTFGSGTRLTVV.

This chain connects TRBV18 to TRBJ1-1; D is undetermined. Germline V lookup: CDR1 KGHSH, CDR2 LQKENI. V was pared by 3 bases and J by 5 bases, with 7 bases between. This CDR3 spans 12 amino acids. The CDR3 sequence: CASSPSQTEAFF. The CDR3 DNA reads TGTGCCAGCTCACCTTCCCAAACTGAAGCTTTCTTT.

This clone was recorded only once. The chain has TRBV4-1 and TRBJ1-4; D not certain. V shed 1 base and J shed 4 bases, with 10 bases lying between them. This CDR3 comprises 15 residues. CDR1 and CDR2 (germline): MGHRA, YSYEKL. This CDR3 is CASSQVKGGNEKLFF. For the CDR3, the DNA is TGCGCCAGCAGCCAAGTTAAGGGAGGTAATGAAAAACTGTTTTTT.

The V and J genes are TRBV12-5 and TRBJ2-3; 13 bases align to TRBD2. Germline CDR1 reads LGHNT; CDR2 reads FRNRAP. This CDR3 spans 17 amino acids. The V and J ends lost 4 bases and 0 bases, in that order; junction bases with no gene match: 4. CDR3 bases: TGTGCTAGTGGTTATGGGACTAGCGGGGCTAGCACAGATACGCAGTATTTT. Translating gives CASGYGTSGASTDTQYF.

CDR3 sequence reads: CASSQGGSTNTEAFF. CDR3 DNA: TGTGCCAGCAGCCAAGGGGGCAGCACGAACACTGAAGCTTTCTTT. The J gene is TRBJ1-1, the V gene TRBV14; D possibly corresponds to TRBD1 (5 bases). The CDR3 contains 15 residues. Germline V lookup: CDR1 SGHDN, CDR2 FVKESK. V was cut by 1 base and J by 1 base, with 10 bases left in between.

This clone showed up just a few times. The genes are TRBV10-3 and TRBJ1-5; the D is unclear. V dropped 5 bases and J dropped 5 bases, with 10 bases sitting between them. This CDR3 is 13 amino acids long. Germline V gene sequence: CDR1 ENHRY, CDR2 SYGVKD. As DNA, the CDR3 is TGTGCCATCAGTACTAACCAAGATCAGCCCCAGCATTTT. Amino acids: CAISTNQDQPQHF.

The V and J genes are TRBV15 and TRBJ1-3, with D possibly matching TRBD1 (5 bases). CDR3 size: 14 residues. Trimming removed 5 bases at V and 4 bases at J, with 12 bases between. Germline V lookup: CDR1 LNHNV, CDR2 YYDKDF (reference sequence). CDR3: CATSPGHLGNTIYF. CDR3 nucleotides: TGTGCCACCAGCCCCGGACACCTGGGAAACACCATATATTTT.

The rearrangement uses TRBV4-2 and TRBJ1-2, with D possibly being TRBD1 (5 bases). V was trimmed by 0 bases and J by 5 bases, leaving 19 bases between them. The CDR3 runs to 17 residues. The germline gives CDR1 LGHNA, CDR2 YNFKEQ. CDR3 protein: CASSQEVQSPRGYGYTF. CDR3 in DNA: TGTGCCAGCAGCCAAGAAGTTCAGTCACCAAGGGGTTATGGCTACACCTTC.

Here the CDR3 DNA reads TGTGCCAGCAGTTTTTCCGCAGATACGCAGTATTTT. Residues: CASSFSADTQYF. V usage is TRBV28 and J usage is TRBJ2-3; no clear D. V was shortened by 3 bases and J by 4 bases, with 5 bases between the two germline ends. Germline assignment: CDR1 MDHEN and CDR2 SYDVKM. This CDR3 contains 12 residues.

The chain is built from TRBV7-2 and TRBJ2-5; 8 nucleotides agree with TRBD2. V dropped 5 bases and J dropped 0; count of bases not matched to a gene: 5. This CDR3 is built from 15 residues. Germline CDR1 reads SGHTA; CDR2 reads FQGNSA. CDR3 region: CASSRTSSYQETQYF. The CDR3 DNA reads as TGTGCCAGCAGCAGGACTAGCTCGTACCAAGAGACCCAGTACTTC.

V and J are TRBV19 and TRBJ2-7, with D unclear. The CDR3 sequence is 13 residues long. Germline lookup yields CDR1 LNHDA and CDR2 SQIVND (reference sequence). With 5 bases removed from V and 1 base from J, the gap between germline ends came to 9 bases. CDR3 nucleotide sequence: TGTGCCAGTAGTCGCGGCGGATCCTACGAGCAGTACTTC. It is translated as CASSRGGSYEQYF.

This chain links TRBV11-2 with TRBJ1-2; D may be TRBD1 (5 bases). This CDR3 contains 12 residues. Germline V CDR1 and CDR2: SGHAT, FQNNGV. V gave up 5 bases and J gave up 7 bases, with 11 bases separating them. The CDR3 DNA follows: TGTGCCAGCAGCCCTGGGGCTGGTGGCTACACCTTC. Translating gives CASSPGAGGYTF.

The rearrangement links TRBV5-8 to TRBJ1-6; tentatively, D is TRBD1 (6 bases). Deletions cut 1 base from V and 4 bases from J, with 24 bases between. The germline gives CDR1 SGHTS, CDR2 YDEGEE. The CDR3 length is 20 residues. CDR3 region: CASSLKAGTSTTSYNSPLHF. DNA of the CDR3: TGTGCCAGCAGCTTGAAGGCCGGGACATCTACTACCTCGTATAATTCACCCCTCCACTTT.

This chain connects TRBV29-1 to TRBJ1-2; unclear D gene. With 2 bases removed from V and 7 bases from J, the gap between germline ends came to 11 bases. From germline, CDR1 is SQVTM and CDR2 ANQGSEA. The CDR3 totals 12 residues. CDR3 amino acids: CSVESVLPGYTF. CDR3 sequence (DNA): TGCAGCGTTGAAAGCGTGCTACCTGGCTACACCTTC.

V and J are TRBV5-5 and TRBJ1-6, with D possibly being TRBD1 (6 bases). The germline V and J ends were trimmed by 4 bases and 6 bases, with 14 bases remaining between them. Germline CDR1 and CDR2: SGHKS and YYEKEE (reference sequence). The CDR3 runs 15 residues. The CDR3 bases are TGTGCCAGCAGCCCGACAGGACTCACTAATTCACCCCTCCACTTT. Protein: CASSPTGLTNSPLHF.

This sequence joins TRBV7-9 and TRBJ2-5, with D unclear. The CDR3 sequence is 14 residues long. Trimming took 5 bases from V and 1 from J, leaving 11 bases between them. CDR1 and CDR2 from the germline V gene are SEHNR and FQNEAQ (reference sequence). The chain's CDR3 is CASSLGTVQETQYF. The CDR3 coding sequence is TGTGCCAGCAGCCTAGGAACAGTCCAAGAGACCCAGTACTTC.

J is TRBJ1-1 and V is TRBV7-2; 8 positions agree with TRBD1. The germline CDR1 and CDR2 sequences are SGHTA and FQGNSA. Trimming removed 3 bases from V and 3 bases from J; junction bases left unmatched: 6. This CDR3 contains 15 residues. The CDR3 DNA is TGTGCCAGCAGCTTGCAGGGGGCAGAACACACTGAAGCTTTCTTT. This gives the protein CASSLQGAEHTEAFF.

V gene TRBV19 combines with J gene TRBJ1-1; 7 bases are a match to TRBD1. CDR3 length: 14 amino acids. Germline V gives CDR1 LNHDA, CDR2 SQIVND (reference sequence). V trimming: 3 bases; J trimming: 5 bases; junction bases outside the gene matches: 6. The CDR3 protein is CASSINRGGTEAFF. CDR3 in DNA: TGTGCCAGTAGTATCAACAGGGGCGGGACTGAAGCTTTCTTT.

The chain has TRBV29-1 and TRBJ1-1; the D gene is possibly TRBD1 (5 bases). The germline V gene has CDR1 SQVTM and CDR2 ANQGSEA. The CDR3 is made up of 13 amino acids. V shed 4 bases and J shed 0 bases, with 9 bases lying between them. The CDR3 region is CSVGRGVNTEAFF. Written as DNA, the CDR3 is TGCAGCGTTGGGCGGGGGGTGAACACTGAAGCTTTCTTT.

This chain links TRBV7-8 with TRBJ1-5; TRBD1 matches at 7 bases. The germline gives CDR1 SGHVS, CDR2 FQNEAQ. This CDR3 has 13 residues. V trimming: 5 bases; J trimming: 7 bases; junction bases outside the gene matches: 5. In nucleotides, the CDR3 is TGTGCCAGCAGCGCGACAGGGAACCAGCCCCAGCATTTT. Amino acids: CASSATGNQPQHF. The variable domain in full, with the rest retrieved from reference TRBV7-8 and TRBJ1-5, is GAGVSQSPRYKVAKRGQDVALRCDPISGHVSLFWYQQALGQGPEFLTYFQNEAQLDKSGLPSDRFFAERPEGSVSTLKIQRTQQEDSAVYLCASSATGNQPQHFGDGTRLSIL.

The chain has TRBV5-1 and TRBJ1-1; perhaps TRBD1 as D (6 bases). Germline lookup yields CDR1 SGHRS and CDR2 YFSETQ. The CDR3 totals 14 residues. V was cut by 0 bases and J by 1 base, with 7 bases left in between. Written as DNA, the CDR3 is TGCGCCAGCAGCTTGGGGACAGCGAACACTGAAGCTTTCTTT. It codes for CASSLGTANTEAFF.

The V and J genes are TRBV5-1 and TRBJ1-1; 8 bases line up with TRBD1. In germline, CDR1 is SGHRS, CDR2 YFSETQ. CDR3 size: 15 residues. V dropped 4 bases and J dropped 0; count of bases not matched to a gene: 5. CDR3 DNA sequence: TGCGCCAGCAGCCGTGGGACAGGAGTGAACACTGAAGCTTTCTTT. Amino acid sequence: CASSRGTGVNTEAFF.

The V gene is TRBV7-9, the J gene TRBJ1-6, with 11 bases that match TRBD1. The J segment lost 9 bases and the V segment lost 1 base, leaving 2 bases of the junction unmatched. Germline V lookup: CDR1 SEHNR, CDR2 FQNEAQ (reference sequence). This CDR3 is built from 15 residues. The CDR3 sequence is CASSLGGTGGSPLHF. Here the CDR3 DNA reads TGTGCCAGCAGCTTAGGGGGGACAGGGGGTTCACCCCTCCACTTT.

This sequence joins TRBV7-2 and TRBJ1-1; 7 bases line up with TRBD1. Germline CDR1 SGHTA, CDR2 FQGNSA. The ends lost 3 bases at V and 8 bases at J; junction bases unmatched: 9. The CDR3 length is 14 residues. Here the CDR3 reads CASSFTQGGWEAFF. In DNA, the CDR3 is TGTGCCAGCAGCTTTACTCAAGGGGGCTGGGAAGCTTTCTTT.

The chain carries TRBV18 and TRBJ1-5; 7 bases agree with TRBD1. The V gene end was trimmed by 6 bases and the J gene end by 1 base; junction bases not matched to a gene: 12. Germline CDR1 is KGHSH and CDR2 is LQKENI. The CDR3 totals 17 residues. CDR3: CASSRDSQGTSNQPQHF. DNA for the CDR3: TGTGCCAGCTCTCGCGATTCACAGGGGACGAGCAATCAGCCCCAGCATTTT.

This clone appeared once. CDR3 in DNA: TGTGCCAGCAGTGGGGACAGGGTCCATCAGCCCCAGCATTTT. Translating gives CASSGDRVHQPQHF. V gene TRBV2 combines with J gene TRBJ1-5; TRBD1 matches 9 bases. CDR3 size: 14 residues. V was pared by 4 bases and J by 5 bases, with 3 bases of the junction left unmatched. Looked up from germline, CDR1 is SNHLY and CDR2 is FYNNEI.

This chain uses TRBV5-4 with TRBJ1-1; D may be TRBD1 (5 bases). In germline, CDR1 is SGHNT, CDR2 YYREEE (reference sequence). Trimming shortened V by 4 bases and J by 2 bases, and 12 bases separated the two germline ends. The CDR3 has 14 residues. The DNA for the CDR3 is TGTGCCAGCAGCGGCAGGGTAGACAACACTGAAGCTTTCTTT. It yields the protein CASSGRVDNTEAFF. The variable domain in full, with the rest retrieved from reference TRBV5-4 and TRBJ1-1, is ETGVTQSPTHLIKTRGQQVTLRCSSQSGHNTVSWYQQALGQGPQFIFQYYREEENGRGNFPPRFSGLQFPNYSSELNVNALELDDSALYLCASSGRVDNTEAFFGQGTRLTVV.

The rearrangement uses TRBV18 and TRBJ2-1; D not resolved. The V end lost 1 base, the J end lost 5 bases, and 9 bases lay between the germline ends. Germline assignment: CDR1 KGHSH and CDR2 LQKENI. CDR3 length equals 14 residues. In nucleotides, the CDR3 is TGTGCCAGCTCACCACACGTAGCAAACAATGAGCAGTTCTTC. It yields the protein CASSPHVANNEQFF.

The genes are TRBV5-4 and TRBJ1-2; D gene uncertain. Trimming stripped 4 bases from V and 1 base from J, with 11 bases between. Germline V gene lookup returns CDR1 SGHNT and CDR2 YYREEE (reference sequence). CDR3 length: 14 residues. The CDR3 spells CASSEGSLNYGYTF. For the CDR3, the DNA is TGTGCCAGCAGCGAGGGATCCCTTAACTATGGCTACACCTTC.

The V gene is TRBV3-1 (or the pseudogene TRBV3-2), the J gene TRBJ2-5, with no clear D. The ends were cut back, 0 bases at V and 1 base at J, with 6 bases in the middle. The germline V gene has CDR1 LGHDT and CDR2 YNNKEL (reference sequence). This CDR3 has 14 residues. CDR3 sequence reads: CASSQDPFQETQYF. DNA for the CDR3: TGTGCCAGCAGCCAAGATCCCTTCCAAGAGACCCAGTACTTC.